This T cell receptor (beta chain) was sequenced during a study of blood T cell repertoires in COVID-19. Recruitment covered about 25 US areas and drew participants whose ages spanned roughly 18 to 89 years. Authors' analysis steps: Nucleated cell number was recorded as an estimate derived from reference gene primer amplification. TCRdb keeps only in-frame clones here, not all; method: immunoSEQ multiplex PCR. The DNA gave D and trimming, while V, J and clone size come from that table. Of roughly 320,000 clones in the sample, approximately 84% are singletons; the top ten hold approximately 4.1%. A few counts support this clone. The sequencing input was PBMCs or T cells enriched from blood (not recorded which). The receptor comes from a man younger than 45 who had recovered from COVID-19.

CDR3 sequence: CASSAGGAGNEQFF. Written as DNA, the CDR3 is TGCGCCAGCAGTGCCGGGGGGGCCGGCAATGAGCAGTTCTTC. The V and J genes are TRBV10-1 and TRBJ2-1; 8 nucleotides align to TRBD2. Germline V gene lookup returns CDR1 WNHNN and CDR2 SYGVQD (reference sequence). Losses at the gene ends were 4 bases for V and 6 bases for J; bases not matched to a gene: 5. The CDR3 runs 14 residues.